A selection of T cell receptor beta chains follows, all from one sample in a study of B cell selection in AIRE deficiency. TCRdb keeps only in-frame clones here, not all; method: immunoSEQ multiplex PCR. This table has 20,000 to 25,000 clones, approximately 94% appearing once. Sequencing input: Tregs sorted from PBMCs. The receptors were gathered from a human donor with AIRE deficiency. The CDR3 runs from the conserved cysteine through the conserved F or W. A D gene is named only where the DNA matches it firmly. Expanded clones are given a class, and other clones once, few, many or no size at all.

abundance,d_gene,j_gene,v_gene,CDR3aa,CDR3nt
NA,TRBD2,TRBJ2-7,TRBV13,CASSLGLAGSYEQYF,TGTGCCAGCAGCTTAGGACTAGCGGGTTCCTACGAGCAGTACTTC
NA,NA,TRBJ1-1,TRBV9,CASSVGGSRTPEAFF,TGTGCCAGCAGCGTAGGGGGCTCCAGGACCCCCGAAGCTTTCTTT
NA,NA,TRBJ2-7,TRBV27,CASSQAFGEQYF,TGTGCCAGCAGCCAGGCATTCGGGGAGCAGTACTTC
NA,NA,TRBJ1-6,TRBV7-2,CASSLETDSPLHF,TGTGCCAGCAGCTTAGAGACTGATTCACCCCTCCACTTT
NA,NA,TRBJ2-7,TRBV27,CASGYEQYF,TGTGCCAGCGGATACGAGCAGTACTTC
once,TRBD1,TRBJ1-1,TRBV18,CASSPDTGAHTEAFF,TGTGCCAGCTCACCCGACACAGGGGCGCACACTGAAGCTTTCTTT
NA,NA,TRBJ2-1,TRBV7-9,CASSLFGLVSGEQFF,TGTGCCAGCAGCTTATTTGGGCTAGTAAGCGGTGAGCAGTTCTTC
few,NA,TRBJ2-7,TRBV5-6,CASSVIHKSSYEQYF,TGTGCCAGCAGCGTAATTCACAAGAGCTCCTACGAGCAGTACTTC
once,TRBD1,TRBJ2-7,TRBV7-2,CASSKRTGVEQYF,TGTGCCAGCAGCAAGCGGACAGGGGTCGAGCAGTACTTC
NA,TRBD1,TRBJ1-4,TRBV29-1,CSVGQGGNEKLFF,TGCAGCGTTGGACAGGGGGGTAATGAAAAACTGTTTTTT
NA,NA,TRBJ1-6,TRBV27,CARYRFPTDSPLHF,TGTGCCAGATACAGGTTTCCCACCGATTCACCCCTCCACTTT
NA,NA,TRBJ1-2,TRBV28,CASSLTELYGYTF,TGTGCCAGCAGTTTAACAGAGCTCTATGGCTACACCTTC
NA,NA,TRBJ2-4,TRBV7-2,CASSRHRTGRGNIQYF,TGTGCCAGCAGCAGACACCGAACAGGGAGGGGAAACATTCAGTACTTC
NA,NA,TRBJ2-3,TRBV7-8,CASSLGAGFTDTQYF,TGTGCCAGCAGCTTAGGCGCCGGATTCACAGATACGCAGTATTTT
NA,TRBD2,TRBJ2-5,TRBV7-2,CASSLDLSGRALETQYF,TGTGCCAGCAGCTTAGACCTTAGCGGGAGGGCCCTAGAGACCCAGTACTTC
once,NA,TRBJ1-1,TRBV14,CASSQLGALDTEAFF,TGTGCCAGCAGCCAATTGGGGGCACTGGACACTGAAGCTTTCTTT
NA,NA,TRBJ2-5,TRBV7-2,CASSPRETQYF,TGTGCCAGCAGCCCTCGGGAGACCCAGTACTTC
NA,TRBD2,TRBJ2-7,TRBV2,CASSIAGDYEQYF,TGTGCCAGCTCAATAGCGGGAGACTACGAGCAGTACTTC
NA,TRBD2,TRBJ2-1,TRBV5-6,CASSNLAGPPYNEQFF,TGTGCCAGCAGCAACCTAGCGGGACCTCCCTACAATGAGCAGTTCTTC
NA,NA,TRBJ1-3,TRBV4-1,CASSQGNGNSGNTIYF,TGCGCCAGCAGCCAAGGAAACGGAAACTCTGGAAACACCATATATTTT
NA,NA,TRBJ2-2,TRBV6-4,CASSDLGGELFF,TGTGCCAGCAGTGACCTCGGGGGGGAGCTGTTTTTT
NA,NA,TRBJ1-3,TRBV6-5,CASSYSFSGNTIYF,TGTGCCAGCAGTTATAGCTTCTCTGGAAACACCATATATTTT
NA,TRBD2,TRBJ2-7,TRBV4-1,CASSQGLADHYEQYF,TGCGCCAGCAGCCAGGGTCTAGCGGATCACTACGAGCAGTACTTC